This TCR beta chain emerged from a study of T-cell reconstitution after alpha-beta-depleted transplantation in children. Preparation of the TCRbeta library used unique molecular identifiers. From the PCR reads, TCRdb called clonotypes with MiXCR, one entry per CDR3 protein. The sample lists about 500,000 distinct CDR3 sequences, around a third occurring once. This clonotype originated in a human donor who donated a stem cell graft to a child with aplastic anemia. The sample in question was PBMCs from the stem cell graft donor, obtained from the stem cell graft.

CDR3 region: CASSPSVRNTEAFF. CDR3 DNA: TGTGCCAGCAGCCCCTCCGTCCGAAACACTGAAGCTTTCTTT. This sequence joins TRBV7-2 and TRBJ1-1; D gene uncertain. Germline V gives CDR1 SGHTA, CDR2 FQGNSA. V lost 5 bases, J lost 2 bases, and 12 bases lay in between. CDR3 length: 14 amino acids. Looking up the rest from reference TRBV7-2 and TRBJ1-1 gives the full variable domain: GAGVSQSPSNKVTEKGKDVELRCDPISGHTALYWYRQSLGQGLEFLIYFQGNSAPDKSGLPSDRFSAERTGGSVSTLTIQRTQQEDSAVYLCASSPSVRNTEAFFGQGTRLTVV.